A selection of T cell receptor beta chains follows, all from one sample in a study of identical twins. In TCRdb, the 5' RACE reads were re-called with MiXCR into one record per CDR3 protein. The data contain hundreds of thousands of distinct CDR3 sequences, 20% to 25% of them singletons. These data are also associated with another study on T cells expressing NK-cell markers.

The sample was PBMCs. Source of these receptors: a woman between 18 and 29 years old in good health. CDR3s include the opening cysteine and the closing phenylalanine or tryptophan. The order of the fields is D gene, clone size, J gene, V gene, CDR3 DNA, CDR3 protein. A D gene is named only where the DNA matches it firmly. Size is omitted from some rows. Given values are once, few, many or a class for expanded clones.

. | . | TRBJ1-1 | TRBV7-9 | TGTGCCAGCAGCCTAACGATAAACACTGAAGCTTTCTTT | CASSLTINTEAFF
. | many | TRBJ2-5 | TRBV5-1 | TGCGCCAGCAGCTTGGTGGGTCAAGAGACCCAGTACTTC | CASSLVGQETQYF
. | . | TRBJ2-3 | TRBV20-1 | TGCAGTGCGCGACTAGTGACAGATACGCAGTATTTT | CSARLVTDTQYF
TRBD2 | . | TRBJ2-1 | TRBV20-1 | TGCAGTGCTAGTGCTATAGCGGGGGGGTCCTACAATGAGCAGTTCTTC | CSASAIAGGSYNEQFF
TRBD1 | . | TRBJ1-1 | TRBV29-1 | TGCAGCGTTTCGGACAGGGACAGGGGAGCTTTCTTT | CSVSDRDRGAFF
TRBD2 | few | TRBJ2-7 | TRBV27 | TGTGCCAGCAGTCGCCAGCGGGGACCCTACGAGCAGTACTTC | CASSRQRGPYEQYF
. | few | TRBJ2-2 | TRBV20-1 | TGCAGTGCTGTAGGGGGGACCGGGGAGCTGTTTTTT | CSAVGGTGELFF
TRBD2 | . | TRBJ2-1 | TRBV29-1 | TGCAGCGTTGAGAGACTAGCGGGTTACAATGAGCAGTTCTTC | CSVERLAGYNEQFF
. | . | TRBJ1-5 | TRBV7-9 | TGTGCCAGCAGCTTTGCCAGGGGGCCCCAGCATTTT | CASSFARGPQHF
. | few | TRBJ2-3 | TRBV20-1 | TGCAGTGCTGGGAAGATCTTAGATACGCAGTATTTT | CSAGKILDTQYF
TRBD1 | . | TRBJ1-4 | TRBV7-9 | TGTGCCAGCAGCTCGACAGGGGGCGCAACTAATGAAAAACTGTTTTTT | CASSSTGGATNEKLFF
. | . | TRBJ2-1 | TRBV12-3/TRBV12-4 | TGTGCCAGCAGTTTCCCGGGACCACCCGTCTTC | CASSFPGPPVF
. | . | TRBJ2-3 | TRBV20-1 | TGCAGTGCTAGAGACCCCACGGGGGGCCTCACAGATACGCAGTATTTT | CSARDPTGGLTDTQYF
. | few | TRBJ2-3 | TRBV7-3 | TGTGCCAGCAGCTCCAGGGCGGGTGCCTTGGCAGATACGCAGTATTTT | CASSSRAGALADTQYF
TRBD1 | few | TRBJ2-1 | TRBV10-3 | TGTGCCATCACTGAACCGGGACAGGGTGCTAATGAGCAGTTCTTC | CAITEPGQGANEQFF
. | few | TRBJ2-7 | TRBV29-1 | TGCAGCGTTGATACAGGGTCCTACGAGCAGTACTTC | CSVDTGSYEQYF
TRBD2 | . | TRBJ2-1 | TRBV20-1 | TGCAGTGCTAGACCCACTACGGGGGGGTGGAATGAGCAGTTCTTC | CSARPTTGGWNEQFF
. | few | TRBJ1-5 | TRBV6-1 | TGTGCCAGCAAGGTCGGGGCATATAGCAATCAGCCCCAGCATTTT | CASKVGAYSNQPQHF
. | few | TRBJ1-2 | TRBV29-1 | TGCAGCGTTGAAGTCGTGGGGGCTGACTATGGCTACACCTTC | CSVEVVGADYGYTF
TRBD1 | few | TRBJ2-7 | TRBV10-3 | TGTGCCATCAGCTCAGACAGGGGACTGTACGAGCAGTACTTC | CAISSDRGLYEQYF